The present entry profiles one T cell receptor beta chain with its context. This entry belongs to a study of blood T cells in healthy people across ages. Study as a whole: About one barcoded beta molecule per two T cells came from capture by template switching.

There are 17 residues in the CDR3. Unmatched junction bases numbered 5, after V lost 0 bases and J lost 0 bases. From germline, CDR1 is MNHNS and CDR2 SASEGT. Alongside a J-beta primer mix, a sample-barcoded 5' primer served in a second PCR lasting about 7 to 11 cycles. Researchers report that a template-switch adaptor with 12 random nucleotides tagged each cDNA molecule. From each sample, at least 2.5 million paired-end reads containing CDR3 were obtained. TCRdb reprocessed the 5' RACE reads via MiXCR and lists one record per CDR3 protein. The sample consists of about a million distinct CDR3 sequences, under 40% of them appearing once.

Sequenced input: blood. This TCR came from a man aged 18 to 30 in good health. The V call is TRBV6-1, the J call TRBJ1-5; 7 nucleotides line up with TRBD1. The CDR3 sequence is CASSEAHGTDSNQPQHF. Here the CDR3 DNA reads TGTGCCAGCAGTGAAGCCCATGGGACAGATAGCAATCAGCCCCAGCATTTT.